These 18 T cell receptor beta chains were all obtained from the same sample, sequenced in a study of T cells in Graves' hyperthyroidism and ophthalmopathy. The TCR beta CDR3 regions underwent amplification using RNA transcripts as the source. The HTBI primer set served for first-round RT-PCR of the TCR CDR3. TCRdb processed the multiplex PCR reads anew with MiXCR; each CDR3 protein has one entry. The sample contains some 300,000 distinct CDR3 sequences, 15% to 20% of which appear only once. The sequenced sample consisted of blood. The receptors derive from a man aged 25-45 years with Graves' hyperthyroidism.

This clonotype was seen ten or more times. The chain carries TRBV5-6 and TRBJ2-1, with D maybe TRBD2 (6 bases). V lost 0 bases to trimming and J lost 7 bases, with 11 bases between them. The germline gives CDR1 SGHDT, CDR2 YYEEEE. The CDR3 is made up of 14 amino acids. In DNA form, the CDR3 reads TGTGCCAGCAGCTTGGGTCTAGCGCTGAATGAGCAGTTCTTC. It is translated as CASSLGLALNEQFF. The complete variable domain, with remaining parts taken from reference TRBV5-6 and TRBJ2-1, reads DAGVTQSPTHLIKTRGQQVTLRCSPKSGHDTVSWYQQALGQGPQFIFQYYEEEERQRGNFPDRFSGHQFPNYSSELNVNALLLGDSALYLCASSLGLALNEQFFGPGTRLTVL.

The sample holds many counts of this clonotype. The CDR3 reads CASSFGAEQFF. In DNA form, the CDR3 reads TGTGCCAGCAGCTTCGGCGCTGAGCAGTTCTTC. V gene TRBV7-8 combines with J gene TRBJ2-1; D unclear. V lost 3 bases to trimming and J lost 9 bases, with 6 bases between them. Germline V CDR1 and CDR2: SGHVS, FQNEAQ. This CDR3 comprises 11 residues.

This CDR3 is CASSGSGGNEQFF. The CDR3, as DNA: TGTGCCAGCTCAGGTTCCGGGGGCAATGAGCAGTTCTTC. The chain couples TRBV18 to TRBJ2-1; possible D gene TRBD2, 6 bases. Germline CDR1 is KGHSH and CDR2 is LQKENI. V gave up 5 bases and J gave up 6 bases, with 11 bases separating them. The CDR3 extends over 13 amino acids.

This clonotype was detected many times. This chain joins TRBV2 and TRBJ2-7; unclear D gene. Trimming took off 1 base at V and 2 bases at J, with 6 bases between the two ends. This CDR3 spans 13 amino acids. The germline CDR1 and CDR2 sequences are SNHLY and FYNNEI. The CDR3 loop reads CASSEDTTYEQYF. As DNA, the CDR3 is TGTGCCAGCAGTGAAGACACTACCTACGAGCAGTACTTC.

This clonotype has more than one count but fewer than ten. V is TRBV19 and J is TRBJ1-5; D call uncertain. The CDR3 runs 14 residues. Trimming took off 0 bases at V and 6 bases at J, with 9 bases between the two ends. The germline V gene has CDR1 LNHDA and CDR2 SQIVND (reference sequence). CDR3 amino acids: CASSIDLVTQPQHF. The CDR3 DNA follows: TGTGCCAGTAGTATAGATCTAGTGACTCAGCCCCAGCATTTT.

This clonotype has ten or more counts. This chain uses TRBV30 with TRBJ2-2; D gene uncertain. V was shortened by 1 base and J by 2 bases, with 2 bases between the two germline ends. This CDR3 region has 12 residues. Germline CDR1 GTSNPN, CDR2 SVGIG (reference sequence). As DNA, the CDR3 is TGTGCCTGGAGTGGAAACACCGGGGAGCTGTTTTTT. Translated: CAWSGNTGELFF.

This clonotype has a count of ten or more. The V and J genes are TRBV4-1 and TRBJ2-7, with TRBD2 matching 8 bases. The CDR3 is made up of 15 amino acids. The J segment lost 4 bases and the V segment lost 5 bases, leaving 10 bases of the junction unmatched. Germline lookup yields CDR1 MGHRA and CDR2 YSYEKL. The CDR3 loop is CASSGPGTRLYEQYF. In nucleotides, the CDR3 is TGCGCCAGCAGCGGCCCCGGGACTAGACTTTACGAGCAGTACTTC.

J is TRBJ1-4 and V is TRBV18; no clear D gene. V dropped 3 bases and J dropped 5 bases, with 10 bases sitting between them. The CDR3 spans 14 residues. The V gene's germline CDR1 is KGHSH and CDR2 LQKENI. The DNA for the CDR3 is TGTGCCAGCTCACCTACGACCGTAAATGAAAAACTGTTTTTT. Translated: CASSPTTVNEKLFF.

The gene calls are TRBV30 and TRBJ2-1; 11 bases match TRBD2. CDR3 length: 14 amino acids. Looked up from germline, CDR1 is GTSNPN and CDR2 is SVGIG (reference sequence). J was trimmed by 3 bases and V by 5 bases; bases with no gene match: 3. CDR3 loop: CAWLSGRGYNEQFF. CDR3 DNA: TGTGCCTGGCTTAGCGGGAGGGGCTACAATGAGCAGTTCTTC.

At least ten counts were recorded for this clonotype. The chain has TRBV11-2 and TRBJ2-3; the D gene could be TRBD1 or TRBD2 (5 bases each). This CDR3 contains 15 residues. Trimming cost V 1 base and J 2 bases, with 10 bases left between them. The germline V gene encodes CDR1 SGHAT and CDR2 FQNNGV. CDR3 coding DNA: TGTGCCAGCAGCTTAGTGGGACGCTCCACAGATACGCAGTATTTT. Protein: CASSLVGRSTDTQYF.

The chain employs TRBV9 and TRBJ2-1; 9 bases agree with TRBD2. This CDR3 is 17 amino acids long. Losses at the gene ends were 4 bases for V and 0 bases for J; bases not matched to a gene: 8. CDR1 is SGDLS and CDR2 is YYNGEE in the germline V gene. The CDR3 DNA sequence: TGTGCCAGCAGCCCGCGACTAGCGGTGAGCTCCTACAATGAGCAGTTCTTC. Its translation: CASSPRLAVSSYNEQFF.

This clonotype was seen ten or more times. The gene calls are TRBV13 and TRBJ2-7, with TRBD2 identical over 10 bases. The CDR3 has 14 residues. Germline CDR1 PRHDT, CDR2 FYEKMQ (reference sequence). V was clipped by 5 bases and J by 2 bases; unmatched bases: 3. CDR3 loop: CASSPSGRTYEQYF. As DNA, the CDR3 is TGTGCCAGCAGCCCTAGCGGGAGAACCTACGAGCAGTACTTC.

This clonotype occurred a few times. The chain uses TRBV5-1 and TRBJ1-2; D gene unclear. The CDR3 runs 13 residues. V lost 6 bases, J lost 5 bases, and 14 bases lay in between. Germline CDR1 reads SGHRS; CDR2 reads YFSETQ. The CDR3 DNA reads TGCGCCAGCACCCTGGACCCACGATATGGCTACACCTTC. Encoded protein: CASTLDPRYGYTF. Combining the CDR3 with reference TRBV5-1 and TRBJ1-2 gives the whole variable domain KAGVTQTPRYLIKTRGQQVTLSCSPISGHRSVSWYQQTPGQGLQFLFEYFSETQRNKGNFPGRFSGRQFSNSRSEMNVSTLELGDSALYLCASTLDPRYGYTFGSGTRLTVV.

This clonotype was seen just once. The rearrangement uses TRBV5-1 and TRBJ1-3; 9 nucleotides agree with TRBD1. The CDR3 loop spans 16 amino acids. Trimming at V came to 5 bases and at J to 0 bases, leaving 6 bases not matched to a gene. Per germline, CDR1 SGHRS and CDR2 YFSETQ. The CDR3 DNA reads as TGCGCCAGCAGTAGTGCGACAGGGGGCTCTGGAAACACCATATATTTT. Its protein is CASSSATGGSGNTIYF.

Written as DNA, the CDR3 is TGTGCCACCAGCAGAGATAGGCTAGCGGAAGAGACCCAGTACTTC. It encodes CATSRDRLAEETQYF. The J gene is TRBJ2-5, the V gene TRBV15, with TRBD2 identical over 7 bases. Losses at the gene ends were 0 bases for V and 3 bases for J; bases not matched to a gene: 4. The CDR3 covers 15 residues. Germline V lookup: CDR1 LNHNV, CDR2 YYDKDF (reference sequence).

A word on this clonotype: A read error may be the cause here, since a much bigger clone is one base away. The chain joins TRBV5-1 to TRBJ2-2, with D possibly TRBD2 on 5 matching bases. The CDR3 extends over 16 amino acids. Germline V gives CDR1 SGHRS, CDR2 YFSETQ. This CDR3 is CASSLADSFRTGERFF. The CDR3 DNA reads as TGCGCCAGCAGCTTGGCCGATAGCTTTCGCACCGGGGAGCGGTTTTTT. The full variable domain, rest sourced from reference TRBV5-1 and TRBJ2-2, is KAGVTQTPRYLIKTRGQQVTLSCSPISGHRSVSWYQQTPGQGLQFLFEYFSETQRNKGNFPGRFSGRQFSNSRSEMNVSTLELGDSALYLCASSLADSFRTGERFFGEGSRLTVL.

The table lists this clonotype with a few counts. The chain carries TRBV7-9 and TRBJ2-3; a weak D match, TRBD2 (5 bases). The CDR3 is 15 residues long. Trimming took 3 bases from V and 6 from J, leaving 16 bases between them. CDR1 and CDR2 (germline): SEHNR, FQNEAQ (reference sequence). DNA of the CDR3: TGTGCCAGCAGCTTGAGGGCCCGGCAGACTGATACGCAGTATTTT. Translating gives CASSLRARQTDTQYF.

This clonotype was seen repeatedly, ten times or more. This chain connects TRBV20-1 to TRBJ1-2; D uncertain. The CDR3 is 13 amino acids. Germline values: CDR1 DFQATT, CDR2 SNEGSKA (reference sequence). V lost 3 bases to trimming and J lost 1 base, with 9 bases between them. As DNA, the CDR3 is TGCAGTGCTAGTCGGACCCTTAACTATGGCTACACCTTC. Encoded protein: CSASRTLNYGYTF.